The rows below give T cell receptor beta chains drawn from one sample of a study of T cells after yellow fever vaccination. TCRdb reanalysed the 5' RACE reads using MiXCR and keeps one entry per CDR3 protein. The top ten clones hold 18% of a sample with hundreds of thousands of distinct CDR3 sequences, under 20% of them seen once. The sequences come from PBMCs, collected before the yellow fever booster vaccination. Source of these receptors: a man younger than 30 who received the YFV17D yellow fever vaccine. The CDR3 runs from the conserved cysteine through the conserved F or W. D genes are given only for firm matches. Size is stated for part of the rows, as once, few or many counts, or as a class when the clone is expanded.

d_call | clone_size | j_call | v_call | cdr3_length | cdr3_aa | cdr3_nt
TRBD1 | NA | TRBJ2-2 | TRBV7-3 | 13 | CASSTGGTGELFF | TGTGCCAGCAGCACAGGGGGGACCGGGGAGCTGTTTTTT
NA | few | TRBJ1-2 | TRBV4-3 | 15 | CASSTRWRAAHGYTF | TGCGCCAGCAGCACGAGGTGGCGGGCAGCCCATGGCTACACCTTC
NA | NA | TRBJ1-1 | TRBV6-2/TRBV6-3 | 16 | CASSYSAGRGGAEAFF | TGTGCCAGCAGTTACTCGGCGGGCAGGGGAGGGGCTGAAGCTTTCTTT
NA | many | TRBJ2-3 | TRBV7-2 | 12 | CASSYREDTQYF | TGTGCCAGCAGCTATCGGGAGGATACGCAGTATTTT
TRBD1 | NA | TRBJ1-1 | TRBV12-3/TRBV12-4 | 14 | CASKAGGWSTEAFF | TGTGCCAGCAAAGCAGGGGGCTGGAGCACTGAAGCTTTCTTT
NA | many | TRBJ2-6 | TRBV4-3 | 18 | CASSQDRAFGSGANVLTF | TGCGCCAGCAGCCAAGATCGTGCATTCGGCTCTGGGGCCAACGTCCTGACTTTC
NA | NA | TRBJ2-3 | TRBV20-1 | 14 | CSARDRTGTDTQYF | TGCAGTGCTAGAGATCGTACAGGGACAGATACGCAGTATTTT
TRBD1 | few | TRBJ2-1 | TRBV9 | 15 | CASSAGGTGGYEQFF | TGTGCCAGCAGCGCGGGGGGGACAGGGGGCTATGAGCAGTTCTTC
TRBD1 | NA | TRBJ1-4 | TRBV30 | 14 | CAWSTDRSNEKLFF | TGTGCCTGGAGTACGGACAGGTCGAATGAAAAACTGTTTTTT
TRBD1 | NA | TRBJ2-7 | TRBV18 | 16 | CASSPRQGANVNEQYF | TGTGCCAGCTCACCTCGACAGGGGGCGAATGTGAACGAGCAGTACTTC
NA | many | TRBJ2-5 | TRBV29-1 | 12 | CSVTQGRETQYF | TGCAGCGTTACACAGGGTCGGGAGACCCAGTACTTC
NA | NA | TRBJ2-2 | TRBV24-1 | 14 | CATSELRGTGELFF | TGTGCCACCAGTGAGTTGAGGGGCACCGGGGAGCTGTTTTTT
NA | NA | TRBJ1-5 | TRBV28 | 13 | CASRIALNQPQHF | TGTGCCAGCAGAATAGCCCTCAATCAGCCCCAGCATTTT
NA | few | TRBJ2-4 | TRBV12-3/TRBV12-4 | 15 | CASSFFGRAGNIQYF | TGTGCCAGCAGTTTCTTCGGCAGGGCGGGGAACATTCAGTACTTC
TRBD1 | few | TRBJ1-2 | TRBV20-1 | 15 | CSARDLRGLNYGYTF | TGCAGTGCTAGAGATCTCAGGGGGCTCAACTATGGCTACACCTTC
NA | NA | TRBJ2-3 | TRBV7-9 | 14 | CASSLAQITDTQYF | TGTGCCAGCAGCTTAGCACAGATTACAGATACGCAGTATTTT
TRBD1 | few | TRBJ2-1 | TRBV18 | 15 | CASSTRDRSHNEQFF | TGTGCCAGCTCAACTCGGGACAGGTCACACAATGAGCAGTTCTTC
NA | few | TRBJ2-5 | TRBV14 | 14 | CASSQWGHQETQYF | TGTGCCAGCAGCCAATGGGGACACCAAGAGACCCAGTACTTC
NA | NA | TRBJ2-5 | TRBV7-2 | 13 | CASVRDNGETQYF | TGTGCCAGCGTCCGGGACAACGGAGAGACCCAGTACTTC
NA | few | TRBJ2-3 | TRBV12-2 | 16 | CASRLVVSQSADTQYF | TGTGCAAGTCGCTTAGTAGTTTCCCAGTCGGCAGATACGCAGTATTTT
NA | NA | TRBJ2-3 | TRBV28 | 15 | CASRAGSGGTDTQYF | TGTGCCAGCAGGGCGGGCAGCGGTGGGACAGATACGCAGTATTTT
TRBD1 | few | TRBJ2-7 | TRBV7-9 | 14 | CASTRGQRDYEQYF | TGTGCCAGCACCCGGGGACAGAGGGACTACGAGCAGTACTTC
NA | NA | TRBJ2-1 | TRBV12-3/TRBV12-4 | 16 | CASSFPGGRGYNEQFF | TGTGCCAGCAGTTTTCCAGGGGGGCGCGGGTACAATGAGCAGTTCTTC
NA | few | TRBJ1-3 | TRBV12-3/TRBV12-4 | 15 | CASSLYHRAGNTIYF | TGTGCCAGCAGCCTATATCACAGGGCTGGAAACACCATATATTTT
TRBD2 | few | TRBJ2-1 | TRBV24-1 | 14 | CATSASGGSNEQFF | TGTGCCACCAGTGCTAGCGGGGGGTCAAATGAGCAGTTCTTC
TRBD2 | NA | TRBJ2-1 | TRBV5-1 | 14 | CASSFGLGGNEQFF | TGCGCCAGCAGCTTTGGACTAGGCGGCAATGAGCAGTTCTTC
TRBD1 | NA | TRBJ1-5 | TRBV20-1 | 17 | CSAPDRGQGVFHQPQHF | TGCAGTGCCCCCGACCGGGGACAGGGGGTTTTCCATCAGCCCCAGCATTTT
NA | NA | TRBJ2-4 | TRBV18 | 13 | CASSPTEKNIQYF | TGTGCCAGCTCCCCGACAGAAAAAAACATTCAGTACTTC
NA | many | TRBJ1-3 | TRBV7-9 | 14 | CASSSNLSGNTIYF | TGTGCCAGCAGCTCCAATCTATCTGGAAACACCATATATTTT
NA | few | TRBJ2-2 | TRBV20-1 | 13 | CSARDLSTGELFF | TGCAGTGCTAGAGATCTCTCGACCGGGGAGCTGTTTTTT
NA | NA | TRBJ2-7 | TRBV6-1 | 13 | CASRPGTAYEQYF | TGTGCCAGCAGACCCGGGACTGCCTACGAGCAGTACTTC
NA | many | TRBJ2-3 | TRBV5-1 | 15 | CASSLGGVVPDTQYF | TGCGCCAGCAGCTTGGGCGGGGTGGTCCCAGATACGCAGTATTTT
NA | NA | TRBJ1-2 | TRBV4-3 | 15 | CASSQGITLNYGYTF | TGCGCCAGCAGCCAGGGCATCACATTGAACTATGGCTACACCTTC
NA | few | TRBJ1-2 | TRBV12-3/TRBV12-4 | 11 | CASRTFYGYTF | TGTGCCAGCAGGACCTTTTATGGCTACACCTTC
TRBD1 | few | TRBJ2-7 | TRBV4-1 | 16 | CASSPNPGQGRDEQYF | TGCGCCAGCAGTCCGAACCCGGGACAGGGGAGGGACGAGCAGTACTTC
NA | many | TRBJ2-4 | TRBV20-1 | 13 | CSAREITKNIQYF | TGCAGTGCTAGAGAGATCACCAAAAACATTCAGTACTTC
NA | NA | TRBJ2-2 | TRBV6-2/TRBV6-3 | 11 | CASGWSWELFF | TGTGCCAGCGGGTGGAGCTGGGAGCTGTTTTTT
NA | NA | TRBJ1-1 | TRBV5-4 | 13 | CASSLDFRAEAFF | TGTGCCAGCAGCTTGGATTTTCGGGCTGAAGCTTTCTTT
NA | NA | TRBJ2-1 | TRBV6-2/TRBV6-3 | 14 | CASSYDGANNEQFF | TGTGCCAGCAGTTACGATGGGGCTAACAATGAGCAGTTCTTC
TRBD2 | NA | TRBJ2-3 | TRBV11-1 | 13 | CASSLLAEDTQYF | TGTGCCAGCAGCTTACTAGCGGAGGATACGCAGTATTTT
NA | NA | TRBJ1-5 | TRBV3-1 | 12 | CASSHGNQPQHF | TGTGCCAGCAGCCACGGTAATCAGCCCCAGCATTTT
NA | few | TRBJ2-5 | TRBV5-1 | 15 | CASSPQGGSQETQYF | TGCGCCAGCAGTCCACAGGGAGGGTCCCAAGAGACCCAGTACTTC
NA | few | TRBJ1-5 | TRBV28 | 15 | CASSLGSRINQPQHF | TGTGCCAGCAGTTTAGGGTCCAGGATTAATCAGCCCCAGCATTTT
TRBD2 | few | TRBJ2-3 | TRBV12-3/TRBV12-4 | 18 | CASSLGGRAGVPGDTQYF | TGTGCCAGCAGTTTGGGGGGTCGAGCGGGGGTTCCCGGGGATACGCAGTATTTT
NA | NA | TRBJ1-1 | TRBV5-1 | 13 | CASSLRLNTEAFF | TGCGCCAGCAGCTTGAGGCTGAACACTGAAGCTTTCTTT
NA | NA | TRBJ2-6 | TRBV6-5 | 16 | CASSYKTGFGANVLTF | TGTGCCAGCAGTTATAAAACAGGGTTTGGGGCCAACGTCCTGACTTTC
NA | NA | TRBJ2-2 | TRBV20-1 | 15 | CSARDLGRGTGELFF | TGCAGTGCTAGAGATTTGGGGCGGGGCACCGGGGAGCTGTTTTTT
TRBD1 | few | TRBJ1-1 | TRBV28 | 15 | CASSSHRGRNTEAFF | TGTGCCAGCAGCTCCCACAGGGGGCGGAACACTGAAGCTTTCTTT
TRBD2 | few | TRBJ2-7 | TRBV6-1 | 16 | CASSERVAGQAYEQYF | TGTGCCAGCAGTGAAAGGGTAGCGGGCCAGGCCTACGAGCAGTACTTC
NA | NA | TRBJ2-1 | TRBV7-8 | 11 | CASAGYNEQFF | TGTGCCAGCGCGGGGTACAATGAGCAGTTCTTC
NA | many | TRBJ1-6 | TRBV6-5 | 16 | CASSYRPDSYNSPLHF | TGTGCCAGCAGTTATAGACCCGACTCCTATAATTCACCCCTCCACTTT
NA | NA | TRBJ2-2 | TRBV14 | 14 | CASSPTLNTGELFF | TGTGCCAGCAGCCCGACTCTGAACACCGGGGAGCTGTTTTTT
TRBD2 | few | TRBJ2-3 | TRBV6-6 | 14 | CASSYAGGIDTQYF | TGTGCCAGCAGTTACGCGGGGGGGATCGATACGCAGTATTTT
NA | NA | TRBJ2-3 | TRBV10-3 | 13 | CAIGPVGTDTQYF | TGTGCCATCGGGCCAGTTGGCACAGATACGCAGTATTTT